The subject of this entry is one TCR beta chain. The sample originates from a study of T cell changes during pregnancy in multiple sclerosis. Using immunoSEQ multiplex PCR, the repertoire was profiled, and TCRdb retains in-frame clones only, with some absent. In the table there are around 110,000 clones, roughly 90% of which are singletons. The CDR3 is made up of 15 amino acids. With 5 bases removed from V and 5 bases from J, the gap between germline ends came to 20 bases. Germline assignment: CDR1 GTSNPN and CDR2 SVGIG (reference sequence). This clonotype was obtained from a female donor with multiple sclerosis, enrolled in a pregnancy study. Material: peripheral blood, obtained in the third trimester of pregnancy. The J gene is TRBJ2-3, the V gene TRBV30; maybe TRBD1 (7 bases). The CDR3 DNA is TGTGCCTGGGGGGGAGCAGGGGGGCCGGGAGATACGCAGTATTTT. This sequence encodes CAWGGAGGPGDTQYF. The full variable domain, its missing parts supplied by reference TRBV30 and TRBJ2-3, is SQTIHQWPATLVQPVGSPLSLECTVEGTSNPNLYWYRQAAGRGLQLLFYSVGIGQISSEVPQNLSASRPQDRQFILSSKKLLLSDSGFYLCAWGGAGGPGDTQYFGPGTRLTVL.